This T cell receptor beta chain was identified in a study of shared clonotypes between healthy human individuals. Study observations and caveats: The sharing of 4.5% to 5.5% of naive CD4 clonotypes was seen across a handful of donors. The researchers took only blood, and tissue repertoires probably look different. The expectation was that sequencing depth would affect clonotype sharing among donors.

Concerning this clone: Its antigen is not identified.

The CDR3 has 15 residues. J was trimmed by 4 bases and V by 3 bases; bases with no gene match: 6. In germline, CDR1 is LNHDA, CDR2 SQIVND (reference sequence). Clones were sequenced by immunoSEQ multiplex PCR, and TCRdb holds only the in-frame ones, with some missing. This sample has 2 million to 2.5 million clones, with almost 96% found just once. The split of CD4+ cells yielded CD45RA+ naive and CD45RA-negative memory subsets. The source is a man aged 18 to 30 in good health. The sequenced sample consisted of naive CD4+ T cells sorted from blood. Subset here: CD45RA+ positively selected. The chain combines TRBV19 with TRBJ2-1, with TRBD2 matching over 7 bases. Written as DNA, the CDR3 is TGTGCCAGTAGTATGGTTCTAGCGGAATACAATGAGCAGTTCTTC. Translated: CASSMVLAEYNEQFF.